Described below is a single TCR beta chain sequence and its context. Its recognized antigen is unknown. Qualities for individual bases were not recorded, and no much larger clone is one base off. The source of the sample is a study of cytomegalovirus exposure and HLA in healthy donors (dated by TCRdb to about 2017). About the study as a whole: An earlier analysis of 587 of the donors reported about 300 Gb of sequence data and about 120 million unique TCR beta sequences obtained from roughly 170 million T cells. An early release covering over 500 HLA-typed donors comprised approximately 290 gigabases of sequencing data and around 85 million unique TCR sequences. The genetic ancestry cluster associated with self-reported Caucasian donors included approximately 85% of the 398 genotyped donors. The study aimed to test whether cataloging public T cell receptors could reveal signatures of past pathogen exposure. The study profiled the T cell repertoires of around 700 subjects by immunosequencing and related them to cytomegalovirus serostatus. In addition to the first cohort of 666 subjects, a separate validation cohort of 120 different subjects was used. High-throughput TCR immunosequencing, statistical association of individual TCRs with disease status, and machine learning were combined to predict cytomegalovirus infection status. To study patterns of TCR occurrence, a later analysis re-analyzed previously published TCR beta repertoires from under 750 donors and added high-resolution HLA genotyping. Rather than drawing on any new phenotypic data, the later analysis identified candidate immune exposures from TCR beta sequences and the way those sequences occurred across donors. In an earlier analysis of roughly 580 of the donors, high-throughput TCR beta sequencing was used to judge whether each TCR beta V gene segment behaved as functional or pseudogenic. Donor age, sex, ethnicity and CMV serostatus were compiled together with the repertoire data. In a later genetic analysis, genome-wide SNP genotypes for 398 of the 666 donors were used, and that subset was treated as a discovery cohort. All discovery cohort repertoires had been generated using a single sequencing platform. Both class I and class II loci were covered by HLA typing, at four-digit resolution. Typing coverage differed by locus: A, B, C, DRB1 and DQB1 were typed in about 620-640 donors, DQA1 in 500 to 550, DPA1 in 600 to 610, and DPB1 in 400 to 480. A handful of DR-DQ haplotypes were treated as single units for association and clustering because of strong linkage in the cohort. Among 398 genotyped donors of the cohort, an average of about 240,000 unique TCR beta nucleotide sequences were sequenced per donor, about a sixth of them non-productive. General findings and caveats noted by the study authors: Some IMGT-functional V segments, including TRBV6-2 and TRBV6-3, could not be distinguished by the 87-base-pair reads and were therefore excluded. According to a later analysis, most CMV-associated TCR beta chains appeared to be HLA-restricted, and the HLA associations seemed to be driven largely by CMV exposure. Most TCR sequences were seen in very few donors, while some public TCRs were found in many individuals. A cluster of highly shared sequence variants was judged likely to represent a technical artifact of the sequencing pipeline. In vitro tests confirmed that a few of the cytomegalovirus-associated TCR beta chains recognize cytomegalovirus antigens. In a later analysis, several top co-occurrence clusters were reported to appear linked to parvovirus B19, influenza, CMV and Epstein-Barr virus. The presence/absence analyses assumed that sequencing depth was roughly uniform across donors, and that assumption may not be true. According to the authors, the approach could potentially be generalized to other disease states and immunological phenotypes. In both the original and validation cohorts, the classifier was reported to diagnose cytomegalovirus status with high specificity and sensitivity. In a later analysis, around 15,000 TCR beta sequences were associated with specific HLA alleles at a false discovery rate of 0.05. Only TCR beta chains were sequenced in this cohort, and the absence of alpha or paired-chain data limited detectable features. A later genetic analysis associated a missense DCLRE1C variant with V-gene and J-gene trimming of TCR beta chains, and an independent cohort replicated the association. Because HLA typing was missing for some donors at each locus, association tests included only the typed subset. The earlier analysis of about 600 of the donors excluded roughly 17 rarely observed V segments, including chromosome 9 orphons, because counts were too low. In a later analysis, the rate of TCR association differed among HLA loci, with DRB1 alleles having the most associated TCRs and HLA-C alleles having the fewest. Strong co-occurrence of HLA alleles, especially DR and DQ, made assigning TCR associations to individual alleles difficult. In a later analysis, HLA-associated TCR beta chains were found to be more clonally expanded and to have lower generation probabilities than equally common non-associated chains. A later genetic analysis reported fewer N-insertions in productive TCRs among donors in an Asian-associated ancestry cluster than the 666-donor mean. The study listed over 150 TCR beta chains as associated with cytomegalovirus. CMV serostatus was the only immune exposure information available for the cohort. In an earlier analysis of 587 of the donors, most TCR beta V segments appeared in productive rearrangements about 87% or about 30% of the time, broadly matching IMGT annotations. A further reported finding was that TCR beta sequences accurately predicted the HLA-A and HLA-B alleles for most subjects in the first cohort. Linkage disequilibrium might explain the correlated functional status among segregating V segments, but an unknown experimental factor could not be excluded.

The library was built by means of the immunoSEQ multiplex PCR assay. A mixture of 60 forward primers for TCR Vbeta segments and 13 reverse primers for TCR Jbeta segments was used in the multiplex PCR. A multiplex PCR assay on genomic DNA amplified the CDR3 region of rearranged TCR beta genes. The Illumina HiSeq System was used to sequence the amplified TCR beta libraries as 87-base-pair reads. The paper's data handling went like this. A later analysis counted about 76 million unique TCR beta chains across the 666 repertoires, and 10 million to 12 million of these chains were shared by at least two donors. Raw reads were error-corrected and collapsed into unique sequences by a nearest-neighbor algorithm in which closely related sequences were merged to remove PCR and sequencing errors. CDR3 sequences were aligned to IMGT reference sequences to assign V, D and J gene segments. For a sequence to be retained, at least a six-nucleotide match to both a V gene segment and a J gene segment was required. Rearrangements were classified as productive when the CDR3 lacked stop codons and remained in frame with V and J, and all other rearrangements were classified as non-productive. CDR3 was defined according to IMGT convention as the region running from the second conserved V-encoded cysteine to the conserved J-encoded phenylalanine. In an earlier analysis of roughly 580 of the donors, sequences lacking an unambiguous match to a single V gene segment were excluded. In an earlier analysis of 587 of the donors, a V segment was called functional when productive rearrangements were above 56.7%, and segregating when the standard deviation between donors exceeded 5%. A statistical classification framework was built for diagnosing cytomegalovirus status from the catalog of TCR beta chain sequences. A later analysis assigned V and J genes by comparing TCR nucleotide sequences with IMGT/GENE-DB human TR gene sequences. The TCRdist pipeline was used in a later analysis to assign CDR3 sequences and most-parsimonious VDJ recombination scenarios. In a later analysis, each TCR beta chain was defined by its CDR3 amino acid sequence together with its V-gene family, and reads lacking a unique V-gene family were excluded. A later analysis removed 550 to 700 highly shared, low-generation-probability nucleotide sequences to deal with suspected cross-contamination and a sequencing artifact. For each public chain, a later analysis derived a clonal expansion index from normalized ranks of inferred template counts within each repertoire. Generation probabilities in a later analysis came from a VDJ recombination model fitted to out-of-frame rearrangements, and those results were checked against IGoR. Hypergeometric tests were used in a later analysis to score TCR-TCR, TCR-HLA and TCR-CMV co-occurrence, with a repertoire-size bias correction applied to the TCR pairs. To estimate false discovery rates, a later analysis permuted the HLA or CMV assignments 20 times. In a later analysis, co-occurring TCRs were grouped using DBSCAN, and TCRdist sequence similarity was added for clustering within HLA-allele-positive subsets. Co-occurrence clustering excluded repertoires with fewer than 30,000 or more than 120,000 public chains, plus five with anomalous nucleotide sharing. In TCRdb, the immuneACCESS table is reduced to in-frame sequences with V and J assigned. These tables do not hold every clone; where another copy was compared, an unresolved V gene accounts for under half, and the others remain unexplained. The D gene and trimming were derived from the DNA, and the V and J assignments and clone size from that table. The sample records roughly 150,000 clones, approximately 83% of which are singletons. Of the sample, more than 1% is held by the ten largest clones.

In total, approximately 700 healthy bone marrow donors made up the cohort. All cohort members were sampled while nominally healthy, although unrecorded immune exposures were likely present. The donor was CMV seronegative and was included in the group of a few hundred seronegative cohort members. A peripheral blood sample was collected from each donor, and TCR beta sequencing was performed on peripheral blood mononuclear cells. The Qiagen DNeasy Blood Extraction Kit was used to extract genomic DNA from the blood cell samples. From a lookup of the germline V gene, CDR1 and CDR2 are MNHNS and SASEGT. Inclusive of the bounding cysteine and phenylalanine, the CDR3 is 14 residues long. Only the CDR3 part of the read is kept: 42 bases, read in frame from the first base. The junction carries 7 bases between V and J, which are trimmed by 0 bases and 2 bases respectively.

The material sequenced was PBMCs. The rearrangement joined TRBV6-1 to TRBJ1-2, with the D gene too uncertain to name. The sequence was collected from a boy between 2 and 10 years old in good health and CMV-seronegative. At the DNA level, the sequence is TGTGCCAGCAGTGAAGCGAGGCGGAACTATGGCTACACCTTC. The translation is CASSEARRNYGYTF.